This T cell receptor (beta chain) was profiled in a study of graft-versus-host responses after intestinal transplantation. Across the whole study: The transplants performed in recipients were multivisceral, liver-intestinal, or isolated intestinal. Anti-thymocyte globulin induction preceded roughly 3 years of tacrolimus and steroid maintenance in all recipients.

Germline-derived CDR1 and CDR2 are PRHDT and FYEKMQ (reference sequence). The CDR3 totals 12 residues. V lost 4 bases, J lost 2 bases, and 6 bases lay in between. After transplant, marrow was aspirated from the posterior iliac crest or elsewhere. Libraries were prepared by immunoSEQ multiplex PCR; TCRdb keeps only in-frame clonotypes and omits some of them. The table has some 70,000 clones, about nine tenths seen once. The specimen was bone marrow, collected nearly 750 days after intestinal transplantation. The chain couples TRBV13 to TRBJ2-7; D gene unclear. This TCR derives from a human patient who received an intestinal transplant, so some T cells may come from the graft donor. In DNA, the CDR3 is TGTGCCAGCAGCTCTAATGCCTACGAGCAGTACTTC. Its protein is CASSSNAYEQYF.